These T cell receptor beta chains were read from a single sample in a study of response to subunit inactivated influenza vaccine. A single record per CDR3 protein comes from TCRdb applying MiXCR to the RT-PCR reads. The sample includes more than 700,000 distinct CDR3 sequences, roughly 20% seen only once; the top ten take 10%. This sample comprised PBMCs from blood, obtained less than 6 days after vaccination. All receptors come from a man aged 50-59 years who received an inactivated influenza vaccine. CDR3s include the opening cysteine and the closing phenylalanine or tryptophan. The order of the fields is clone size, J gene, D gene, V gene, CDR3 protein, CDR3 DNA. D genes are given only for firm matches. Clone size is not always given. Where it is, it says once, few, many or a class for expanded clones.

clone_size: NA
j_call: TRBJ2-6
d_call: NA
v_call: TRBV5-6
cdr3_aa: CASSLTGTFSGANVLTF
cdr3_nt: TGTGCCAGCAGCTTAACAGGGACCTTTTCTGGGGCCAACGTCCTGACTTTC

clone_size: NA
j_call: TRBJ1-5
d_call: NA
v_call: TRBV20-1
cdr3_aa: CSATRRGGGQPQHF
cdr3_nt: TGCAGTGCGACCCGAAGGGGGGGAGGTCAGCCCCAGCATTTT

clone_size: NA
j_call: TRBJ2-5
d_call: TRBD1
v_call: TRBV5-1
cdr3_aa: CASSTYVRTGHQETQYF
cdr3_nt: TGCGCCAGCAGCACCTACGTTCGGACAGGCCATCAAGAGACCCAGTACTTC

clone_size: NA
j_call: TRBJ1-1
d_call: NA
v_call: TRBV20-1
cdr3_aa: CSARDPGMNTEAFF
cdr3_nt: TGCAGTGCTAGAGACCCGGGAATGAACACTGAAGCTTTCTTT

clone_size: NA
j_call: TRBJ2-3
d_call: NA
v_call: TRBV4-1
cdr3_aa: CASSQEHQAGIDTQYF
cdr3_nt: TGCGCCAGCAGCCAGGAACACCAGGCGGGGATAGATACGCAGTATTTT

clone_size: NA
j_call: TRBJ2-5
d_call: TRBD1
v_call: TRBV20-1
cdr3_aa: CSALVGDRGWQTQYF
cdr3_nt: TGCAGTGCTCTCGTGGGGGACAGGGGATGGCAGACCCAGTACTTC

clone_size: few
j_call: TRBJ1-3
d_call: NA
v_call: TRBV7-2
cdr3_aa: CASSLNGGLNSGNTIYF
cdr3_nt: TGTGCCAGCAGCCTAAACGGGGGACTAAACTCTGGAAACACCATATATTTT

clone_size: few
j_call: TRBJ1-4
d_call: TRBD1
v_call: TRBV6-5
cdr3_aa: CASSYRDRGEKLFF
cdr3_nt: TGTGCCAGCAGTTACCGGGACAGGGGTGAAAAACTGTTTTTT

clone_size: NA
j_call: TRBJ2-1
d_call: NA
v_call: TRBV5-1
cdr3_aa: CTSSLGDGSYNEQFF
cdr3_nt: TGCACCAGCAGCTTGGGGGACGGGAGCTACAATGAGCAGTTCTTC

clone_size: many
j_call: TRBJ2-1
d_call: NA
v_call: TRBV5-6
cdr3_aa: CASSSWDSGFFF
cdr3_nt: TGTGCCAGCAGCTCTTGGGACTCGGGGTTTTTCTTC

clone_size: NA
j_call: TRBJ2-7
d_call: TRBD1
v_call: TRBV20-1
cdr3_aa: CSARDTWDSYTYEQYF
cdr3_nt: TGCAGTGCTAGAGATACGTGGGACAGCTATACCTACGAGCAGTACTTC

clone_size: few
j_call: TRBJ2-3
d_call: NA
v_call: TRBV27
cdr3_aa: CASSLYVGRQLSTDTQYF
cdr3_nt: TGTGCCAGCAGTTTATACGTCGGTCGACAGCTTAGCACAGATACGCAGTATTTT

clone_size: few
j_call: TRBJ1-1
d_call: NA
v_call: TRBV6-1
cdr3_aa: CASREDSKNTEAFF
cdr3_nt: TGTGCCAGCAGGGAAGACAGTAAGAACACTGAAGCTTTCTTT

clone_size: once
j_call: TRBJ2-4
d_call: TRBD2
v_call: TRBV4-3
cdr3_aa: CASSQGTSGTLAKNIQYF
cdr3_nt: TGCGCCAGCAGCCAAGGGACTAGCGGGACCTTAGCCAAAAACATTCAGTACTTC

clone_size: NA
j_call: TRBJ2-7
d_call: NA
v_call: TRBV10-3
cdr3_aa: CAISDRDGGPQYF
cdr3_nt: TGTGCCATCAGTGATCGAGATGGCGGGCCGCAGTACTTC

clone_size: NA
j_call: TRBJ2-3
d_call: NA
v_call: TRBV10-2
cdr3_aa: CASSDRGRGPDTQYF
cdr3_nt: TGCGCCAGCAGTGATCGGGGGCGAGGTCCAGATACGCAGTATTTT

clone_size: few
j_call: TRBJ2-1
d_call: NA
v_call: TRBV4-3
cdr3_aa: CASSQGLVDEQFF
cdr3_nt: TGCGCCAGCAGCCAAGGACTAGTGGATGAGCAGTTCTTC

clone_size: few
j_call: TRBJ2-1
d_call: TRBD2
v_call: TRBV5-1
cdr3_aa: CASSLGLAGESYNEQFF
cdr3_nt: TGCGCCAGCAGCTTGGGTCTAGCGGGAGAAAGCTACAATGAGCAGTTCTTC

clone_size: NA
j_call: TRBJ2-3
d_call: NA
v_call: TRBV13
cdr3_aa: CASSLGVGGRRGTDTQYF
cdr3_nt: TGTGCCAGCAGCCTGGGTGTGGGGGGACGACGAGGCACAGATACGCAGTATTTT

clone_size: few
j_call: TRBJ1-2
d_call: TRBD1
v_call: TRBV7-9
cdr3_aa: CASSPTGVHGYTF
cdr3_nt: TGTGCCAGCAGCCCGACAGGGGTGCATGGCTACACCTTC

clone_size: NA
j_call: TRBJ2-6
d_call: NA
v_call: TRBV4-3
cdr3_aa: CASSQDGLGANVLTF
cdr3_nt: TGCGCCAGCAGCCAAGATGGCCTCGGGGCCAACGTCCTGACTTTC

clone_size: NA
j_call: TRBJ2-1
d_call: NA
v_call: TRBV12-3/TRBV12-4
cdr3_aa: CASLESGAGPNEQFF
cdr3_nt: TGTGCCAGTTTAGAGAGTGGGGCAGGGCCGAATGAGCAGTTCTTC

clone_size: few
j_call: TRBJ2-7
d_call: TRBD2
v_call: TRBV6-2/TRBV6-3
cdr3_aa: CASKKGTSGSTSYEQYF
cdr3_nt: TGTGCCAGCAAAAAAGGGACTAGCGGGAGCACCTCCTACGAGCAGTACTTC

clone_size: many
j_call: TRBJ2-2
d_call: NA
v_call: TRBV20-1
cdr3_aa: CSAQSSLGELFF
cdr3_nt: TGCAGTGCTCAATCCTCGCTCGGGGAGCTGTTTTTT

clone_size: NA
j_call: TRBJ2-5
d_call: NA
v_call: TRBV15
cdr3_aa: CATSRGVRQETQYF
cdr3_nt: TGTGCCACCAGCAGAGGGGTGAGACAAGAGACCCAGTACTTC

clone_size: NA
j_call: TRBJ2-7
d_call: NA
v_call: TRBV10-3
cdr3_aa: CDISDLAGWYF
cdr3_nt: TGTGACATCAGTGACCTTGCAGGGTGGTACTTC

clone_size: NA
j_call: TRBJ2-1
d_call: NA
v_call: TRBV14
cdr3_aa: CASSQVYLEQFF
cdr3_nt: TGTGCCAGCAGCCAAGTTTATCTTGAGCAGTTCTTC

clone_size: few
j_call: TRBJ2-3
d_call: TRBD2
v_call: TRBV27
cdr3_aa: CASSLLATSGGTDTQYF
cdr3_nt: TGTGCCAGCAGTTTACTAGCTACTAGCGGAGGCACAGATACGCAGTATTTT

clone_size: many
j_call: TRBJ2-2
d_call: NA
v_call: TRBV5-1
cdr3_aa: CASRPTSRAGELFF
cdr3_nt: TGCGCCAGCAGGCCGACTAGTCGTGCCGGGGAGCTGTTTTTT

clone_size: NA
j_call: TRBJ2-2
d_call: NA
v_call: TRBV7-8
cdr3_aa: CASRRDTNTGELFF
cdr3_nt: TGTGCCAGCAGGCGGGATACGAACACCGGGGAGCTGTTTTTT